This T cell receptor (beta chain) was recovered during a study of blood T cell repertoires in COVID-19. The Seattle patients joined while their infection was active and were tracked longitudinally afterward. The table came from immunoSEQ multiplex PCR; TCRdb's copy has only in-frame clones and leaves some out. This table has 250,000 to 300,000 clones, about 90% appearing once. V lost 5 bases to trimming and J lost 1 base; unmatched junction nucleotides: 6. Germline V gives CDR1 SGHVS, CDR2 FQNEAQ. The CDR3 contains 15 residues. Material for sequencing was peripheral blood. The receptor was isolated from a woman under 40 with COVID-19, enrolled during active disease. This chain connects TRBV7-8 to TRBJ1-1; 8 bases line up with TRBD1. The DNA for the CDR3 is TGTGCCAGCAGCGGGCAGGGGGCAGGGAACACTGAAGCTTTCTTT. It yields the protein CASSGQGAGNTEAFF.